Listed below are T cell receptor beta chains from one sample, sequenced in a study of regulatory and conventional T cells in RAG deficiency. The data were produced by immunoSEQ multiplex PCR, yet TCRdb's version contains in-frame clones alone and is incomplete. The table has 30,000 to 40,000 clones, 76% seen once. In addition, the sample was reused for a study of regulatory T cells.

The sample consisted of CD4+ effector T cells sorted from blood. The source of these receptors is a human donor in good health. Each CDR3 is given with its conserved first and last residue. Each record gives: V gene, J gene, CDR3 protein.

v_call: TRBV2; j_call: TRBJ1-5; cdr3_aa: CASSGQGFRTGQPQHF
v_call: TRBV11-1; j_call: TRBJ1-5; cdr3_aa: CASSRGPAGQPQHF
v_call: TRBV25-1; j_call: TRBJ1-1; cdr3_aa: CASRAATEAFF
v_call: TRBV14; j_call: TRBJ1-1; cdr3_aa: CASSQPTVNTEAFF
v_call: TRBV6-6; j_call: TRBJ1-1; cdr3_aa: CASATGGHWNTEAFF
v_call: TRBV18; j_call: TRBJ2-5; cdr3_aa: CASSPRREETQYF
v_call: TRBV30; j_call: TRBJ2-6; cdr3_aa: CAWSVRPGRESGANVLTF
v_call: TRBV7-3; j_call: TRBJ2-1; cdr3_aa: CASSPFPRGGEQFF
v_call: TRBV27; j_call: TRBJ2-1; cdr3_aa: CASRAQSGVYNEQFF
v_call: TRBV30; j_call: TRBJ1-1; cdr3_aa: CAWGRQGYEAFF
v_call: TRBV28; j_call: TRBJ1-5; cdr3_aa: CASSLWVGGGNQPQHF
v_call: TRBV7-9; j_call: TRBJ1-3; cdr3_aa: CASSLTGTGNTIYF
v_call: TRBV19; j_call: TRBJ1-2; cdr3_aa: CASREGANSNYGYTF
v_call: TRBV19; j_call: TRBJ1-6; cdr3_aa: CASKRQGRNSPLHF
v_call: TRBV18; j_call: TRBJ1-1; cdr3_aa: CASSLDSNTEAFF
v_call: TRBV4-1; j_call: TRBJ1-5; cdr3_aa: CASSQALGTVQPQHF
v_call: TRBV9; j_call: TRBJ1-1; cdr3_aa: CASSANQGNTEAFF
v_call: TRBV5-6; j_call: TRBJ1-4; cdr3_aa: CASSLPGRNRLLNF
v_call: TRBV18; j_call: TRBJ1-2; cdr3_aa: CASSPPLRGHYGYTF
v_call: TRBV2; j_call: TRBJ1-4; cdr3_aa: CASSVQTTNEKLFF
v_call: TRBV7-9; j_call: TRBJ2-7; cdr3_aa: CASSLYWGLAERYEQYF
v_call: TRBV6-5; j_call: TRBJ1-6; cdr3_aa: CASSYLGTDSPLHF
v_call: TRBV18; j_call: TRBJ1-1; cdr3_aa: CASSRLGVRQGAENTEAFF
v_call: TRBV19; j_call: TRBJ1-2; cdr3_aa: CASSTLNYGYTF
v_call: TRBV2; j_call: TRBJ1-5; cdr3_aa: CASSEDIRPQHF
v_call: TRBV5-1; j_call: TRBJ2-5; cdr3_aa: CASSLTPPQETQYF
v_call: TRBV4-2; j_call: TRBJ2-5; cdr3_aa: CASSQGRVLDIQETQYF
v_call: TRBV4-2; j_call: TRBJ2-5; cdr3_aa: CASSQDWRVQETQYF
v_call: TRBV28; j_call: TRBJ2-7; cdr3_aa: CASRGRRGGFEQYF
v_call: TRBV5-1; j_call: TRBJ2-3; cdr3_aa: CASSFQGAGDTQYF
v_call: TRBV4-2; j_call: TRBJ2-3; cdr3_aa: CASSQDRVWTDTQYF
v_call: TRBV19; j_call: TRBJ1-1; cdr3_aa: CASKKGVEGEAFF
v_call: TRBV18; j_call: TRBJ1-5; cdr3_aa: CASSPDRDQPQHF
v_call: TRBV19; j_call: TRBJ1-6; cdr3_aa: CASSIRSSYNSPLHF
v_call: TRBV11-2; j_call: TRBJ1-1; cdr3_aa: CASSPPGSTEAFF
v_call: TRBV5-8; j_call: TRBJ2-2; cdr3_aa: CASSYRLQDRRGTGELFF
v_call: TRBV9; j_call: TRBJ2-5; cdr3_aa: CASSVGGFGTQYF
v_call: TRBV6-5; j_call: TRBJ1-3; cdr3_aa: CASSYEGQSGNTIYF
v_call: TRBV6-1; j_call: TRBJ1-2; cdr3_aa: CASRVGTANYGYTF
v_call: TRBV18; j_call: TRBJ1-1; cdr3_aa: CASSPNRNTEAFF
v_call: TRBV2; j_call: TRBJ2-5; cdr3_aa: CATALTRERETQYF
v_call: TRBV18; j_call: TRBJ1-2; cdr3_aa: CASSPRDSGGYTF
v_call: TRBV5-1; j_call: TRBJ2-7; cdr3_aa: CASSQAIGTDEQYF
v_call: TRBV5-1; j_call: TRBJ1-1; cdr3_aa: CASSLGAGGGSTEAFF
v_call: TRBV19; j_call: TRBJ2-1; cdr3_aa: CASSFLAHVSSYNEQFF
v_call: TRBV4-1; j_call: TRBJ1-1; cdr3_aa: CASSQVWTANTEAFF
v_call: TRBV6-1; j_call: TRBJ1-2; cdr3_aa: CASSVGISDGYTF
v_call: TRBV2; j_call: TRBJ2-2; cdr3_aa: CAVKSDGELFF
v_call: TRBV9; j_call: TRBJ2-3; cdr3_aa: CASSVVGKGTDTQYF
v_call: TRBV5-1; j_call: TRBJ1-5; cdr3_aa: CASSSIRGQGPSRAGWSNQPQHF
v_call: TRBV5-6; j_call: TRBJ2-3; cdr3_aa: CASSFDRGAHTQYF
v_call: TRBV19; j_call: TRBJ2-2; cdr3_aa: CASSIDREVGELFF
v_call: TRBV6-1; j_call: TRBJ2-3; cdr3_aa: CASSALGQGGTDTQYF
v_call: TRBV6-6; j_call: TRBJ1-5; cdr3_aa: CASTKQDNQPQHF
v_call: TRBV4-1; j_call: TRBJ1-4; cdr3_aa: CASSQRGLTGVGEKLFF
v_call: TRBV14; j_call: TRBJ1-3; cdr3_aa: CASSQDSDRGNTIYF
v_call: TRBV10-1; j_call: TRBJ1-4; cdr3_aa: CASSEVRQGRPKLFF
v_call: TRBV5-6; j_call: TRBJ1-5; cdr3_aa: CASSYQLGARQPQHF
v_call: TRBV5-8; j_call: TRBJ2-7; cdr3_aa: CASSPYGTSGGYEQYF
v_call: TRBV19; j_call: TRBJ2-3; cdr3_aa: CASSIGQNRVDTQYF